This T cell receptor (beta chain) stems from a study of shared clonotypes between healthy human individuals. Remarks on this clone: Other DNA sequences within the sample encode an identical CDR3.

Clones were sequenced by immunoSEQ multiplex PCR, and TCRdb holds only the in-frame ones, with some missing. The data show hundreds of thousands of clones, around 96% seen once. Trimming took 1 base from V and 2 from J, leaving 6 bases between them. Germline V gene lookup returns CDR1 SQVTM and CDR2 ANQGSEA. This CDR3 has 12 residues. Naive CD8 cells, CD45RO-negative and positively selected for CCR7, excluded terminally differentiated effector memory CD45RA+ cells. Material: naive CD8+ T cells sorted from blood. The clonotype originates from a woman in her twenties or thirties in good health. The chain links TRBV29-1 to TRBJ2-7; no clear D gene. This CDR3 reads CSVEVGPYEQYF. CDR3 sequence (DNA): TGCAGCGTTGAAGTCGGGCCCTACGAGCAGTACTTC.